The clone carrying this TCR beta chain occurred a few times. Its specificity is not known. This specimen belongs to a study of T cells in Graves' hyperthyroidism and ophthalmopathy. Trimming took 3 bases from V and 0 from J, leaving 15 bases between them. The CDR3 runs to 16 residues. Germline loops: CDR1 DFQATT, CDR2 SNEGSKA (reference sequence). Newly diagnosed hyperthyroidism patients aged 18 to 65 years had disease lasting under 2 months. The study collected blood at first hyperthyroidism diagnosis, before any ophthalmopathy symptoms arose. TCR beta CDR3 region amplification was performed from RNA transcripts. An initial round of RT-PCR targeting the TCR CDR3 relied on the HTBI primer set. TCRdb re-called the multiplex PCR reads through MiXCR, storing one row per CDR3 protein. The data hold around 240,000 distinct CDR3 sequences, with approximately 14% observed a single time. Whole-study findings and limits: Most thyroid clonotypes expanded above 0.001 appeared in blood too.

The V gene is TRBV20-1, the J gene TRBJ1-3; D possibly corresponds to TRBD1 (6 bases). Sample: blood. The source of this sequence is a woman in her forties with Graves' hyperthyroidism that later progressed to Graves' ophthalmopathy. CDR3 region: CSASPRRTVSGNTIYF. The DNA of the CDR3 is TGCAGTGCTAGCCCACGACGGACAGTCTCTGGAAACACCATATATTTT.